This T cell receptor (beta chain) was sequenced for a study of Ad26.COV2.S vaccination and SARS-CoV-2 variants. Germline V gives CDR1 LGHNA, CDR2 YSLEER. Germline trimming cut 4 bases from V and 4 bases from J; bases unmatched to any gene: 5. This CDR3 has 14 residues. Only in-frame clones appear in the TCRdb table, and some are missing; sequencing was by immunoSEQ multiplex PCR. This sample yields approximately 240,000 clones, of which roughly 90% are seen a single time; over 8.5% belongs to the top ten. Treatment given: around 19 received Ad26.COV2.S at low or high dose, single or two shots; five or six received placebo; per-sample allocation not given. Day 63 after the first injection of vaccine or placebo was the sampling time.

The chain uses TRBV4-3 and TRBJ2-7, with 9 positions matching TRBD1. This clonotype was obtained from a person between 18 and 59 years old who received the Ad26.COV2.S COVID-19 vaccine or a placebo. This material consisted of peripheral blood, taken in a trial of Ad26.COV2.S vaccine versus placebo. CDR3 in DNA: TGCGCCAGCAGCCCCGGACAGGGGAGGTACGAGCAGTACTTC. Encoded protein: CASSPGQGRYEQYF.